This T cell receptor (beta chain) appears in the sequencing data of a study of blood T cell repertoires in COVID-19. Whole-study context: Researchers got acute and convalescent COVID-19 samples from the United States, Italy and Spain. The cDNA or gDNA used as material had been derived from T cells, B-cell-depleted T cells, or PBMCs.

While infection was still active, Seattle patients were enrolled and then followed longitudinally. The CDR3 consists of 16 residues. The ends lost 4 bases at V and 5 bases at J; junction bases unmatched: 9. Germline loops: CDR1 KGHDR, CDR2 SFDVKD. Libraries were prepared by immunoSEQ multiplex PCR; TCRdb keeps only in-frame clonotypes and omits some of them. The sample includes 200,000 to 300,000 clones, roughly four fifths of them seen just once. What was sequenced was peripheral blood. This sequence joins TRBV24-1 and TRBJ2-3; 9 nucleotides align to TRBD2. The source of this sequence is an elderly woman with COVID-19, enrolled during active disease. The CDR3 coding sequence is TGTGCCACCAGTGAGGGTAGCGGGAGTACAAGAGATACGCAGTATTTT. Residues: CATSEGSGSTRDTQYF.